The T cell receptor beta chain under discussion was sequenced for a study of T cells after yellow fever vaccination (dated by TCRdb to about 2019). General notes on the study: The SMART-Seq v4 Ultra Low Input RNA kit was used to prepare libraries from fractions with low cell numbers. To track T-cell clones before and after primary and booster YFV17D yellow fever vaccination, bulk TCR alpha and beta repertoires were sequenced longitudinally. The cohort comprised two healthy male donors, one aged 18 to 29 and one aged 30 to 40 years. Bulk PBMC replicates and cell subsets were isolated from blood drawn at multiple timepoints before and after both primary and secondary immunization.

The treatment or condition label here, explained by the study, means: live attenuated yellow fever vaccine strain. A standard Ficoll-Paque protocol was used to isolate PBMCs from peripheral blood. Dynabeads CD4 and CD8 positive selection kits were used to isolate CD4 and CD8 T-cell fractions. TriZol was used to extract RNA from bulk PBMCs, from CD4 and CD8 fractions, and from dextramer-positive and dextramer-negative fractions. Synthesis of TCR cDNA relied on 5'RACE template switching, a step that introduced a universal primer site along with unique molecular identifiers. Priming of cDNA synthesis was performed from both the TCR alpha and TCR beta constant segments. Two PCR steps were used to amplify libraries, with sample barcodes and sequencing adapters being added in the second step. Sequencing of libraries was performed on Illumina HiSeq 2500 (2x100 bp) or NovaSeq (2x150 bp). The authors' pipeline ran thus. MIGEC handled demultiplexing of reads and collapsing into UMI consensus sequences, while MiXCR performed V(D)J alignment. Using edgeR on replicate PBMC samples, clonotypes were called vaccine-responding if FDR was below 0.01 and the log2 fold change was above 5 up to day 15. Each bulk clonotype received a CD4 or CD8 identity based on whether the sequenced CD4 or CD8 repertoire contained that clonotype at higher abundance. TCRdb redid the processing of the public reads, applying fastp at Q25 and MiXCR, and retained in-frame beta chains. Identical CDR3 protein sequences are pooled into one entry, listed with their most common genes and DNA. TCRdb's processing, not the authors', yielded these V and J calls. Across this sample there are under 300,000 distinct CDR3 sequences, with 6.9% seen only once. The ten largest make up around 0.9% of the sample.

This clonotype was observed a few times. Its specific antigen is unknown. No per-base quality is available; no much larger clone lies one base away. The full study reports these points: Computational filtering was required because FACS-sorted repertoires could contain abundant contaminating clonotypes from the bulk population. Because only a couple of donors were included in the study, the extent to which the findings can be generalized is limited. After the booster, most clones that had expanded after primary vaccination were detected again (roughly 95% of CD4 and about 88% of CD8), suggesting broad maintenance of memory. Compared with the primary T-cell response, the secondary T-cell response was faster but weaker, reaching its peak on day 5 rather than on day 15. A small fraction of clonotypes showed up in both the CD4 and CD8 compartments, probably as a result of convergent recombination.

The germline V gene yields KGHSH for CDR1 and LQKENI for CDR2. The CDR3 starts with the cysteine, ends with the phenylalanine, and has 17 residues. The only DNA kept is the CDR3, 51 bases in frame from the first base. Trimming leaves V shorter by 2 bases and J shorter by 5 bases, with the junction holding 12 bases beyond the gene matches. The receptor was derived from a man aged 30 to 45 who received the YFV17D yellow fever vaccine. The receptor chain draws on TRBV18 and TRBJ2-4; TRBD1 lines up with 7 middle nucleotides. The sequences come from CD4+ T cells sorted from PBMCs, collected 15 days after the yellow fever booster vaccination. Read as DNA, the sequence is TGTGCCAGCTCACCATCTAAGGGGGCGGCTGGGCAAAACATTCAGTACTTC. Protein translation: CASSPSKGAAGQNIQYF. The full variable domain, with segments outside the CDR3 supplied by the reference TRBV18 and TRBJ2-4 proteins, appears as NAGVMQNPRHLVRRRGQEARLRCSPMKGHSHVYWYRQLPEEGLKFMVYLQKENIIDESGMPKERFSAEFPKEGPSILRIQQVVRGDSAAYFCASSPSKGAAGQNIQYFGAGTRLSVL.